The clone carrying this T cell receptor beta chain came up a few times. The antigen remains undetermined. From the RT-PCR reads, TCRdb called clonotypes with MiXCR, one entry per CDR3 protein. The table includes 280,000 or so distinct CDR3 sequences, just over 20% detected once. These data come from a study of response to subunit inactivated influenza vaccine. Regarding the study as a whole: The authors offered the suggestion that each seasonal influenza vaccination recruits few new T cells.

This CDR3 is built from 14 residues. The J segment lost 5 bases and the V segment lost 5 bases, leaving 10 bases of the junction unmatched. Per germline, CDR1 DFQATT and CDR2 SNEGSKA (reference sequence). The clonotype originates from a man between 50 and 69 years old who received an inactivated influenza vaccine. The rearrangement joins TRBV20-1 to TRBJ2-5, with 8 positions matching TRBD1. Sequenced here: PBMCs from blood, sampled approximately 20 months after vaccination. Here the CDR3 DNA reads TGCAGTGCTTCCCGTGGACAGGGCAAGGAGACCCAGTACTTC. It is translated as CSASRGQGKETQYF.